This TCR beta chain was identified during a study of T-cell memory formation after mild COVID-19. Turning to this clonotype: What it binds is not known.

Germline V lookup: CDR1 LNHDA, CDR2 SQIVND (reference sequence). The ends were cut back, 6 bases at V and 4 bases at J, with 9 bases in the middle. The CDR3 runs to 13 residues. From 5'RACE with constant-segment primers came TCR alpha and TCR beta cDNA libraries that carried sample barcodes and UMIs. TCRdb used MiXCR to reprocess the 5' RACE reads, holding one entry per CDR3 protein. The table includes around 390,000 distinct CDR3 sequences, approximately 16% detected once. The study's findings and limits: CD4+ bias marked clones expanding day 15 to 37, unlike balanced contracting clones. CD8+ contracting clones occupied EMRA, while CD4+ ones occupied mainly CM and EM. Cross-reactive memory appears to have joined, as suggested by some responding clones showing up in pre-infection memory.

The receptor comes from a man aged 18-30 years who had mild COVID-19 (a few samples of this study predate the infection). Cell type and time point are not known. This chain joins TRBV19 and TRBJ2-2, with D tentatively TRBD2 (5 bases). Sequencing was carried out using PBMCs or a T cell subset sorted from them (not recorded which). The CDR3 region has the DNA TGTGCCAGTAGCGGACTGTTCACCGGGGAGCTGTTTTTT. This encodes CASSGLFTGELFF.